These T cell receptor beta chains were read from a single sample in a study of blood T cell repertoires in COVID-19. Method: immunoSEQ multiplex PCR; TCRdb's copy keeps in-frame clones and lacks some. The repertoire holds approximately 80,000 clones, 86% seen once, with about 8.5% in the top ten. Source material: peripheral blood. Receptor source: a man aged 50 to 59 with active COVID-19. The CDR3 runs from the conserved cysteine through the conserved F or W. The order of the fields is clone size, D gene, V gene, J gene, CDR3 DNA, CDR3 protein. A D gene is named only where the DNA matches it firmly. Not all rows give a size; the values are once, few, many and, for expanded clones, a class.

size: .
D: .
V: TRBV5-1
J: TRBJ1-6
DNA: TGCGCCAGCAGCTTCTCCAGCTCCGAGGTGGATAATTCACCCCTCCACTTT
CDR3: CASSFSSSEVDNSPLHF

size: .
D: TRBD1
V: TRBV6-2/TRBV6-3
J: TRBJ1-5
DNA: TGTGCCAGCAGTTACTCTCGGACAGGGAGAAGCAATCAGCCCCAGCATTTT
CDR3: CASSYSRTGRSNQPQHF

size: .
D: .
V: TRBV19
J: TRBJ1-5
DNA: TGTGCCAGTAGTATCTCGCAGGGCCGTTATCAGCCCCAGCATTTT
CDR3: CASSISQGRYQPQHF

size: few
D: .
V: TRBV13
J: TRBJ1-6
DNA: TGTGCCAGCAGCTTAAGGGGGATTAATTCACCCCTCCACTTT
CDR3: CASSLRGINSPLHF

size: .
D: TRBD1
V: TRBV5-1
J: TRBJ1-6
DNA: TGCGCCAGCAGCGAGGGACAGGGGGCATACTCACCCCTCCACTTT
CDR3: CASSEGQGAYSPLHF

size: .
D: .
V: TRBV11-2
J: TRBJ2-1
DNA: TGTGCCAGCAGCTTCCGAGCGAGTTCCTACAATGAGCAGTTCTTC
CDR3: CASSFRASSYNEQFF

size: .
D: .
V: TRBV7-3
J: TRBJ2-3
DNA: TGTGCCAGCAGCTTAAATGGCCGCCTTACCACAGATACGCAGTATTTT
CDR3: CASSLNGRLTTDTQYF

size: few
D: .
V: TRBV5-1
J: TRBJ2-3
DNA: TGCGCCAGCAGCTTGGGGTCCAGCGCTATCACAGATACGCAGTATTTT
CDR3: CASSLGSSAITDTQYF

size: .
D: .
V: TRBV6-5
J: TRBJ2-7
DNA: TGTGCCAGCAGTTACTCCATACAGGGTGGGTACGAGCAGTACTTC
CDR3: CASSYSIQGGYEQYF

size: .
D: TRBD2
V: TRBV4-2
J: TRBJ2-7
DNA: TGTGCCAGCAGCCTAGGACTAGCGGGGGTCTACGAGCAGTACTTC
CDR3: CASSLGLAGVYEQYF

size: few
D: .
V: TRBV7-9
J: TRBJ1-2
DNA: TGTGCCAGCAGCTTAGTGGAGGGGCTGTCTTGCACCTTC
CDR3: CASSLVEGLSCTF

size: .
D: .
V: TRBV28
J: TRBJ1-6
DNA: TGTGCCAGCAGTACATCGATACAGGGTTTTGATTCACCCCTCCACTTT
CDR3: CASSTSIQGFDSPLHF

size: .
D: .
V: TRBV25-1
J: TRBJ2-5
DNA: TGTGCCAGCAGTGAATCAGGGGTAGGGTTGGAGATCCAGTACTTC
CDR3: CASSESGVGLEIQYF

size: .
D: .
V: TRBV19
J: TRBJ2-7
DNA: TGTGCCAGTAGTATAGGTGGGGGCCTTTACGAGCAGTACTTC
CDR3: CASSIGGGLYEQYF

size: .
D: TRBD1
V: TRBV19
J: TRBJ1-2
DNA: TGTGCCAGTAGGTCCGGACAGGGGATGTACTATGGCTACACCTTC
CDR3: CASRSGQGMYYGYTF

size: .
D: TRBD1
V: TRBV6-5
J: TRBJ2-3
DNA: TGTGCCAGCAGTTACCTAGGGACAGGGGAGACAGATACGCAGTATTTT
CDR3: CASSYLGTGETDTQYF

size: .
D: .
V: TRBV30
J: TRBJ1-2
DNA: TGTGCCTGGAACAGGCCTAACTATGGCTACACCTTC
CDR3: CAWNRPNYGYTF

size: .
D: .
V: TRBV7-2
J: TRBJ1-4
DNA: TGTGCCAGCAGCTTCCTTCGTGGGGAGGGGACTAATGAAAAACTGTTTTTT
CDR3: CASSFLRGEGTNEKLFF

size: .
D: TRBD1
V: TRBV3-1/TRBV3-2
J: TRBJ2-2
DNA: TGTGCCAGCAGCCAGCCGAGGGGGCCGACCACCGGGGAGCTGTTTTTT
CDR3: CASSQPRGPTTGELFF

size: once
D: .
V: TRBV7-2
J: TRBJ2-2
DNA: TGTGCCAGCAGTAGGGGAAGGGCCTCGAACACCGGGGAGCTGTTTTTT
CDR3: CASSRGRASNTGELFF

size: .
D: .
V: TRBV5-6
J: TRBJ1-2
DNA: TGTGCCAGCAGCTCCATACAGGGTTATGGCTACACCTTC
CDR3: CASSSIQGYGYTF

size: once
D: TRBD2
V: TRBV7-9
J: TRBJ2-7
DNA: TGTGCCAGCAGCTCTCGGTCCGGGACTAGCGAATACGAGCAGTACTTC
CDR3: CASSSRSGTSEYEQYF

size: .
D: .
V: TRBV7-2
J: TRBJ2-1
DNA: TGTGCCAGCAGCTCCCTGTTCAATGAGCAGTTCTTC
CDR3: CASSSLFNEQFF

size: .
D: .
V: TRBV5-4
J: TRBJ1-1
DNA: TGTGCCAGCAGCTTGGGCGGCAGCCGAGGGACTGAAGCTTTCTTT
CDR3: CASSLGGSRGTEAFF

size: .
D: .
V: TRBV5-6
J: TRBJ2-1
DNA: TGTGCCAGCAGCTTGTTTGGGCTCTACAATGAGCAGTTCTTC
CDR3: CASSLFGLYNEQFF

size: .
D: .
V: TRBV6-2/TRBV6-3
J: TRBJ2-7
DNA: TGTGCCAGCAGTTTAGCTCTTAGGTCGGGCGAGCAGTACTTC
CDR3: CASSLALRSGEQYF

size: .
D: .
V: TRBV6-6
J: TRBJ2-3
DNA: TGTGCCAGCAGTTACTCGGGCACTAGCAAGTCAGATACGCAGTATTTT
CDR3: CASSYSGTSKSDTQYF

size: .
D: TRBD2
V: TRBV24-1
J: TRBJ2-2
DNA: TGTGCCACCAGTTCCCCGCCCCCTATAACTCGACTAGCGTCGAACACCGGGGAGCTGTTTTTT
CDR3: CATSSPPPITRLASNTGELFF

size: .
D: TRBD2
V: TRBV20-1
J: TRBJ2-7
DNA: TGCAGTATTAGCGGGGCTCGGGAGCAGTACTTC
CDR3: CSISGAREQYF

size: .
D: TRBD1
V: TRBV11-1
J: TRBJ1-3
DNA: TGTGCCAGCAGCCCGACAGGGAGCTCTGGAAACACCATATATTTT
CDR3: CASSPTGSSGNTIYF

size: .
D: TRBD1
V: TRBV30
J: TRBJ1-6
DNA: TGTGCCTGGACAGGGGGCTTCAATTCACCCCTCCACTTT
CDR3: CAWTGGFNSPLHF

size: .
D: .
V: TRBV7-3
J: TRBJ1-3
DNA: TGTGCCAGCAGCTCTGGACTAGGAAACACCATATATTTT
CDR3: CASSSGLGNTIYF

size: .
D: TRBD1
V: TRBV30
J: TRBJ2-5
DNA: TGTGCCTCCCCTGGGGAGGGACAGGGTTACGGGACCCAGTACTTC
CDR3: CASPGEGQGYGTQYF

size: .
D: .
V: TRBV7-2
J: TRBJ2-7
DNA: TGTGCCAGCAGCTTAAGCACAGCGGCGGGCTCCTACGAGCAGTACTTC
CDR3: CASSLSTAAGSYEQYF

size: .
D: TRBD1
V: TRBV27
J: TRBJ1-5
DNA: TGTGCCAGCAGTGACAGGGCTCCCAATCAGCCCCAGCATTTT
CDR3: CASSDRAPNQPQHF

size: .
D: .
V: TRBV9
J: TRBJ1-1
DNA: TGTGCCAGCAGCTCAAACTCAGGGAACACTGAAGCTTTCTTT
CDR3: CASSSNSGNTEAFF

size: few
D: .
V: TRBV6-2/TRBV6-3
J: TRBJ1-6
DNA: TGTGCCAGCAGTCTACCACTGGAGGGTACAAACTCACCCCTCCACTTT
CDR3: CASSLPLEGTNSPLHF

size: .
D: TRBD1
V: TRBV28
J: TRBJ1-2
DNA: TGTGCCAGCAGTTTAGCGACAGGGGGGGACTACACCTTC
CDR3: CASSLATGGDYTF

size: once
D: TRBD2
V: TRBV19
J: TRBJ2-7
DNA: TGTGCCACCCTAGCGGAGGACTACGAGCAGTACTTC
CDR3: CATLAEDYEQYF

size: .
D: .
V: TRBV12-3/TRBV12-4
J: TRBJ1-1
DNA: TGTGCCAGCAGCTACATACAGGGAACTGAAGCTTTCTTT
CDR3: CASSYIQGTEAFF

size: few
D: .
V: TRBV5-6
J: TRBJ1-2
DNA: TGTGCCAGCAGCCAAACTGTAAACTATGGCTACACCTTC
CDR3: CASSQTVNYGYTF

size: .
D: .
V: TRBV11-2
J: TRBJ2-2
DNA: TGTGCCAGCAGCATCCTACTAGAGCCGGTCGGGGAGCTGTTTTTT
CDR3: CASSILLEPVGELFF

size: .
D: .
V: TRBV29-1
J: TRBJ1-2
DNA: TGCAGCGTTGAATACGGGGGGCGAGGCTATGGCTACACCTTC
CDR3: CSVEYGGRGYGYTF